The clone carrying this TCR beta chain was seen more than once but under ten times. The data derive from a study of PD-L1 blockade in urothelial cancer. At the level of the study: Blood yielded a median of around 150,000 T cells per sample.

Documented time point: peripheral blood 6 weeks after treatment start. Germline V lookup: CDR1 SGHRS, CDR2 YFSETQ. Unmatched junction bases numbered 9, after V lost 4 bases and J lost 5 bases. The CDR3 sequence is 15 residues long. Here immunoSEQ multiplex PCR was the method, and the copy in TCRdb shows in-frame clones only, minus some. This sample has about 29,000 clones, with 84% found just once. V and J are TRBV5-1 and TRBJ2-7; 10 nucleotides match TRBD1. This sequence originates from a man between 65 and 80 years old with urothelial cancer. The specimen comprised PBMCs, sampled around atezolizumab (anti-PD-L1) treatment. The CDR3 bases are TGCGCCAGCAGCGGAGGACAGGGGGATAGCAACGAGCAGTACTTC. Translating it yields CASSGGQGDSNEQYF. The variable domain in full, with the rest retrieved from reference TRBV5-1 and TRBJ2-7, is KAGVTQTPRYLIKTRGQQVTLSCSPISGHRSVSWYQQTPGQGLQFLFEYFSETQRNKGNFPGRFSGRQFSNSRSEMNVSTLELGDSALYLCASSGGQGDSNEQYFGPGTRLTVT.